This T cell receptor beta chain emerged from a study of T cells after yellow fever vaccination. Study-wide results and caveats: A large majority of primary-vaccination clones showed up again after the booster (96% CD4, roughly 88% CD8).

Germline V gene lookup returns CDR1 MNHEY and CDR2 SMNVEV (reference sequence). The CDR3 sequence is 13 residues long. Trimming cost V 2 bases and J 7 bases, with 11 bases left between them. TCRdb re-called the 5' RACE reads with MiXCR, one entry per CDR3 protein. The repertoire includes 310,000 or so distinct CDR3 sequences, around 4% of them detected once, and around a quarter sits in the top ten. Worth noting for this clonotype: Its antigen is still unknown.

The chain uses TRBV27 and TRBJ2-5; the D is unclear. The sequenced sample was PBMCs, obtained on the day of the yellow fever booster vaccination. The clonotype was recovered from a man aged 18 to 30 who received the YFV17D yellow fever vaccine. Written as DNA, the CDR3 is TGTGCCAGCAGTTTAGAAGAGCGCGCGACCCAGTACTTC. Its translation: CASSLEERATQYF.